A selection of T cell receptor beta chains follows, all from one sample in a study of cytomegalovirus exposure and HLA in healthy donors. Clones were sequenced by immunoSEQ multiplex PCR, and TCRdb holds only the in-frame ones, with some missing. The repertoire includes some 150,000 clones, around 79% of them detected once, and 1.5% to 2% sits in the top ten. The sample was PBMCs. Receptors originate from a woman between 25 and 40 years old in good health and CMV-seronegative. Each CDR3 is given with its conserved first and last residue. A D gene is named only where the DNA matches it firmly. Clone size is not always given. Where it is, it says once, few, many or a class for expanded clones.

J | size | length | V | D | DNA | CDR3
TRBJ1-2 | NA | 14 | TRBV10-3 | TRBD1 | TGTGCCATCAGTGAGGGGCAGGGGGCCTATGGCTACACCTTC | CAISEGQGAYGYTF
TRBJ1-2 | NA | 13 | TRBV7-8 | NA | TGTGCCAGCAGCCCCGACAGGAACTATGGCTACACCTTC | CASSPDRNYGYTF
TRBJ2-7 | NA | 15 | TRBV5-4 | TRBD2 | TGTGCCAGCAGCTCAGGGGCGGGGGGGGCCTACGAGCAGTACTTC | CASSSGAGGAYEQYF
TRBJ1-4 | NA | 13 | TRBV9 | NA | TGTGCCAGCAGCCCCACAGGTTACGAAAAACTGTTTTTT | CASSPTGYEKLFF
TRBJ1-5 | NA | 14 | TRBV29-1 | NA | TGCAGCGTTGGAGGAGCGGGTGACAATCAGCCCCAGCATTTT | CSVGGAGDNQPQHF
TRBJ2-1 | NA | 12 | TRBV27 | NA | TGTGCCAGCAGTTTCGGAGACAATGAGCAGTTCTTC | CASSFGDNEQFF
TRBJ1-4 | NA | 18 | TRBV9 | TRBD1 | TGTGCCAGCAGCCCCCGGACAGGGGGCTCAGGGTCGGGTGAAAAACTGTTTTTT | CASSPRTGGSGSGEKLFF
TRBJ1-2 | few | 14 | TRBV28 | NA | TGTGCCAGCAGCCGGGGGGGCCCTAACTATGGCTACACCTTC | CASSRGGPNYGYTF
TRBJ2-1 | NA | 12 | TRBV11-2 | TRBD2 | TGTGCCAGCAGCTTAAGGCGGGGGGAGCAGTTCTTC | CASSLRRGEQFF
TRBJ2-1 | once | 14 | TRBV27 | NA | TGTGCCAGCGGCCGTGGGGGGGCTTACAATGAGCAGTTCTTC | CASGRGGAYNEQFF